What follows are 13 T cell receptor beta chains derived from one specimen sequenced in a study of post-analysis software for immune sequencing data. For these receptors, no antigen is known. Study results and limitations: Controls had lower frequencies than patients of about 5 TRBV segments, which included TRBV5-6, TRBV5-1 and TRBV20-1.

cDNA libraries of TCR beta carried unique molecular identifiers. TCRdb re-called the PCR reads through MiXCR, storing one row per CDR3 protein. The sample lists 600,000 to 700,000 distinct CDR3 sequences; around 64% were seen once. Sequenced material: blood. The source of these receptors is a girl aged 2 to 9 with multiple sclerosis.

This chain links TRBV7-8 with TRBJ2-1, with unresolved D. Germline lookup yields CDR1 SGHVS and CDR2 FQNEAQ. V was shortened by 0 bases and J by 0 bases, with 12 bases between the two germline ends. The CDR3 consists of 17 residues. The DNA for the CDR3 is TGTGCCAGCAGCTTAGCGAGGTCCGGAAGCTCCTACAATGAGCAGTTCTTC. Amino acid sequence: CASSLARSGSSYNEQFF.

This clonotype has just one count. The rearrangement links TRBV10-3 to TRBJ2-3; no definite D call. V was cut by 3 bases and J by 2 bases, with 3 bases left in between. CDR3 length: 12 residues. Germline CDR1 is ENHRY and CDR2 is SYGVKD. This CDR3 is CAISENTDTQYF. The DNA of the CDR3 is TGTGCCATCAGTGAAAACACAGATACGCAGTATTTT.

This rearrangement joins TRBV4-3 to TRBJ2-1; D is perhaps TRBD1 or TRBD2 (6 bases each). This CDR3 spans 17 amino acids. The germline gives CDR1 LGHNA, CDR2 YSLEER. The ends were cut back, 0 bases at V and 0 bases at J, with 12 bases in the middle. The chain's CDR3 is CASSQEGGGSSYNEQFF. The CDR3 DNA reads TGCGCCAGCAGCCAAGAAGGAGGGGGGAGCTCCTACAATGAGCAGTTCTTC.

This clonotype occurred once. The chain joins TRBV5-1 to TRBJ1-2; D gene uncertain. This CDR3 spans 13 amino acids. V was pared by 7 bases and J by 3 bases, with 13 bases between. Germline loops: CDR1 SGHRS, CDR2 YFSETQ. Written as DNA, the CDR3 is TGCGCCAGCGGCCCCGGACGTGACTATGGCTACACCTTC. This codes for CASGPGRDYGYTF.

The chain is built from TRBV4-3 and TRBJ2-1; TRBD1 agrees at 7 bases. Germline loops: CDR1 LGHNA, CDR2 YSLEER. J lost 4 bases, V lost 1 base, and 7 bases had no gene match. The CDR3 sequence is 16 residues long. The CDR3 sequence is CASSQVTGALYNEQFF. The DNA of the CDR3 is TGCGCCAGCAGCCAAGTTACAGGGGCCCTATACAATGAGCAGTTCTTC.

The V gene is TRBV15, the J gene TRBJ1-2; 8 nucleotides align to TRBD1. V shed 2 bases, J shed 8 bases, and the junction held 7 bases outside the gene matches. The CDR3 has 14 amino acids. Germline loops: CDR1 LNHNV, CDR2 YYDKDF (reference sequence). In nucleotides, the CDR3 is TGTGCCACCAGCAGACAGGGGGCTTCACGAGGCTACACCTTC. The encoded protein is CATSRQGASRGYTF.

The CDR3 nucleotides are TGTGCCAGCAGCCAAGGGACAGCAACTAATGAAAAACTGTTTTTT. Its protein product is CASSQGTATNEKLFF. The chain couples TRBV3-1 to TRBJ1-4; D perhaps matches TRBD1 (6 bases). CDR3 length: 15 residues. The germline V gene has CDR1 LGHDT and CDR2 YNNKEL (reference sequence). Trimming removed 1 base from V and 0 bases from J, with 6 bases in between.

V and J are TRBV29-1 and TRBJ1-2; TRBD1 agrees at 8 bases. Germline values: CDR1 SQVTM, CDR2 ANQGSEA. The CDR3 loop spans 12 amino acids. V shed 4 bases, J shed 6 bases, and the junction held 4 bases outside the gene matches. This CDR3 reads CSVVAGGDGYTF. In nucleotides, the CDR3 is TGCAGCGTTGTGGCAGGGGGCGATGGCTACACCTTC.

The chain is built from TRBV5-1 and TRBJ2-3, with 9 bases that match TRBD1. In germline, CDR1 is SGHRS, CDR2 YFSETQ. The ends lost 4 bases at V and 3 bases at J; junction bases unmatched: 9. The CDR3 length is 16 residues. DNA for the CDR3: TGCGCCAGCAGCCGAGACAGGGGGTTACGGACAGATACGCAGTATTTT. Its translation: CASSRDRGLRTDTQYF. Full variable domain (missing parts from reference TRBV5-1 and TRBJ2-3): KAGVTQTPRYLIKTRGQQVTLSCSPISGHRSVSWYQQTPGQGLQFLFEYFSETQRNKGNFPGRFSGRQFSNSRSEMNVSTLELGDSALYLCASSRDRGLRTDTQYFGPGTRLTVL.

This chain uses TRBV29-1 with TRBJ2-3; D is possibly TRBD1 (6 bases). Trimming took 6 bases from V and 9 from J, leaving 10 bases between them. CDR1 SQVTM and CDR2 ANQGSEA come from the germline V gene. The CDR3 length is 10 residues. This CDR3 reads CSVSQGTQYF. The DNA for the CDR3 is TGCAGCGTCTCGCAGGGGACGCAGTATTTT.

The chain employs TRBV7-2 and TRBJ2-3; no firm D call. V was trimmed by 5 bases and J by 0 bases, leaving 6 bases between them. The CDR3 spans 13 residues. Germline lookup yields CDR1 SGHTA and CDR2 FQGNSA. CDR3 sequence: CASSIQSTDTQYF. The CDR3 DNA follows: TGTGCCAGCAGCATACAGAGCACAGATACGCAGTATTTT.

This clonotype was detected only a few times. The chain employs TRBV4-3 and TRBJ2-3; D remains ambiguous. The CDR3 covers 14 residues. The V end was cut by 4 bases, the J end by 1 base, with 9 bases between. Per the germline V gene, CDR1 is LGHNA and CDR2 is YSLEER. The CDR3 DNA sequence: TGCGCCAGCAGCCTGGCGAAGGGCACAGATACGCAGTATTTT. Protein: CASSLAKGTDTQYF.

The chain recombines TRBV11-2 with TRBJ2-4; 7 nucleotides match TRBD1. CDR3 length: 16 amino acids. CDR1 and CDR2 from the germline V gene are SGHAT and FQNNGV. V was pared by 1 base and J by 3 bases, with 6 bases of the junction left unmatched. CDR3 sequence: CASSLVGGGGKNIQYF. As DNA, the CDR3 is TGTGCCAGCAGCTTAGTAGGGGGCGGAGGCAAAAACATTCAGTACTTC.